This TCR beta chain was sequenced in a study of T cells in Graves' hyperthyroidism and ophthalmopathy. This clonotype came up once. The TCR beta CDR3 regions underwent amplification using RNA transcripts as the source. First-round RT-PCR targeting the TCR CDR3 was performed with the HTBI primer set. TCRdb fed the multiplex PCR reads into MiXCR, producing one record per CDR3 protein. The data contain 250,000 to 350,000 distinct CDR3 sequences, about 20% of them singletons. Germline V gene lookup returns CDR1 LNHNV and CDR2 YYDKDF (reference sequence). The CDR3 loop spans 22 amino acids. V shed 0 bases and J shed 3 bases, with 27 bases lying between them.

The sample comprised blood. The receptor was isolated from a man aged 25-45 years with Graves' ophthalmopathy. The chain joins TRBV15 to TRBJ2-6; D is possibly TRBD1 or TRBD2 (6 bases each). The CDR3 protein is CATSRDGGVGGQLRYGANVLTF. The CDR3 DNA reads TGTGCCACCAGCAGAGATGGAGGTGTTGGGGGGCAGTTGAGATATGGGGCCAACGTCCTGACTTTC.